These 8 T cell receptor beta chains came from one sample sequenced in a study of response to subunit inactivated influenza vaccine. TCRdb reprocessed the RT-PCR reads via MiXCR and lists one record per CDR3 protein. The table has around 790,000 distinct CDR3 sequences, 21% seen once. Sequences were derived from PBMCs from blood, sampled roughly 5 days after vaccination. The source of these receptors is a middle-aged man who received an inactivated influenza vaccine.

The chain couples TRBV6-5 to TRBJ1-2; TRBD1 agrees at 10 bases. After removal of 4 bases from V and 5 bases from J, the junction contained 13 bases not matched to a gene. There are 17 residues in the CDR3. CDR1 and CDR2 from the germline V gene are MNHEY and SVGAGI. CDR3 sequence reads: CASSSTAGTGEKYGYTF. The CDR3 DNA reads TGTGCCAGCAGTTCTACCGCCGGGACAGGGGAGAAGTATGGCTACACCTTC.

In DNA form, the CDR3 reads TGTGCCACCAGTACCCGGACTAGCGGGAGTACAGATACGCAGTATTTT. This gives the protein CATSTRTSGSTDTQYF. The chain has TRBV24-1 and TRBJ2-3; 13 bases agree with TRBD2. Germline-derived CDR1 and CDR2 are KGHDR and SFDVKD. V lost 6 bases to trimming and J lost 3 bases; unmatched junction nucleotides: 5. The CDR3 is made up of 16 amino acids.

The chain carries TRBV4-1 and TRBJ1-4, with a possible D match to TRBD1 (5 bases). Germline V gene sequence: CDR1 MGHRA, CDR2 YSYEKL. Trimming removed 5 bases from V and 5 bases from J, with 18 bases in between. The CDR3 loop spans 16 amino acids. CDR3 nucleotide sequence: TGCGCCAGCAGCTTCGGAGGGGCGCAGGTAAATGAAAAACTGTTTTTT. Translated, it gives CASSFGGAQVNEKLFF.

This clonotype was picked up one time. The CDR3 protein is CASSYAPGTSYEQFF. As DNA, the CDR3 is TGCGCCAGCAGCTACGCCCCCGGGACTAGCTATGAGCAGTTCTTC. The chain combines TRBV5-1 with TRBJ2-1, with TRBD2 identical over 9 bases. This CDR3 has 15 residues. After removal of 3 bases from V and 8 bases from J, the junction contained 9 bases not matched to a gene. Germline assignment: CDR1 SGHRS and CDR2 YFSETQ.

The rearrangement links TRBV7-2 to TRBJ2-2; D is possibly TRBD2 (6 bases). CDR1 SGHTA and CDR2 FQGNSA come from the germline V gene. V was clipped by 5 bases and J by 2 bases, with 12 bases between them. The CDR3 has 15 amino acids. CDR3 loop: CASSNAGRNTGELFF. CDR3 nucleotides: TGTGCCAGCAGCAATGCGGGACGAAACACCGGGGAGCTGTTTTTT.

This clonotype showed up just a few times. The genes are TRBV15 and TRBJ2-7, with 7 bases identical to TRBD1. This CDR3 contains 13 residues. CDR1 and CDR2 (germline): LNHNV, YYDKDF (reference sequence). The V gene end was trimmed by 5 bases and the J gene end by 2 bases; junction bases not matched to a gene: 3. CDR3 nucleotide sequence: TGTGCCACCAGCCAGGGGGTTACCTACGAGCAGTACTTC. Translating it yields CATSQGVTYEQYF.

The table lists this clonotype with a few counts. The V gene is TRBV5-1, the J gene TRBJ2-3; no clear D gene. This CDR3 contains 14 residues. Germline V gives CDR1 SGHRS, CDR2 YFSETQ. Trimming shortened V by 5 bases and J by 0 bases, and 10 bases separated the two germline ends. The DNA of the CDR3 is TGCGCCAGCAGAGAGGCCCCTAGCACAGATACGCAGTATTTT. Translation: CASREAPSTDTQYF.

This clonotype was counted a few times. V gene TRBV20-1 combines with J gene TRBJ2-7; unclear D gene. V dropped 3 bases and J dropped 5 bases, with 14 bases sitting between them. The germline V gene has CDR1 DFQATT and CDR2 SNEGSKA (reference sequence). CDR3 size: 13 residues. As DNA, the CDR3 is TGCAGTGCTAGCTATATTTCTAGGAACGAGCAGTACTTC. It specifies CSASYISRNEQYF.